This T cell receptor (beta chain) was sequenced in a study of CD8+ T cells in alopecia areata. Study background: The study gave treated patients oral tofacitinib at 5 to 10 mg twice daily. Study-level findings and limits: Between patients, shared TCR sequences were less clear than in mice. This was possibly due in part to HLA diversity in the patient population.

With V trimmed by 1 base and J by 6 bases, 6 bases remained unmatched. CDR3 size: 15 residues. Germline lookup yields CDR1 PRHDT and CDR2 FYEKMQ (reference sequence). TCR sequencing used cDNA made by reverse transcription of extracted RNA. Measured with immunoSEQ multiplex PCR; TCRdb has only the in-frame clones, and not every one. The data show hundreds of thousands of clones, roughly 69% seen once. Turning to this clone: As yet, its antigen is unknown.

The origin of this receptor is a human donor with alopecia areata. The chain is built from TRBV13 and TRBJ2-7, with 10 nucleotides matching TRBD2. Source: CD4+ T cells sorted from blood, taken at week 0. The CDR3 DNA follows: TGTGCCAGCAGCTTAGTCACACTAGCGGGGAGCGAGCAGTACTTC. Translation gives CASSLVTLAGSEQYF.